One and the same sample provided the 14 T cell receptor beta chains below, sequenced in a study of T cell responses to AZD1222 COVID-19 vaccine. TCRdb's copy holds only in-frame clones and misses some; the assay was immunoSEQ multiplex PCR. The sample records roughly 79,000 clones, 70% to 85% being singletons. The sequencing here drew on peripheral blood, taken on day 0 of AZD1222 vaccination. Source of these receptors: an adult in good health.

The chain is built from TRBV11-3 and TRBJ2-5; D tentatively fits TRBD1 or TRBD2 (6 bases each). The CDR3 extends over 13 amino acids. Deletions cut 5 bases from V and 8 bases from J, with 15 bases between. CDR1 is SGHNT, CDR2 YENEEA, per germline. CDR3 in DNA: TGTGCCAGCAGCCTCCTGGGGGCGGGAACCCAGTACTTC. This encodes CASSLLGAGTQYF.

The rearrangement uses TRBV19 and TRBJ1-1, with D maybe TRBD1 (5 bases). The V end was cut by 11 bases, the J end by 5 bases, with 18 bases between. From germline, CDR1 is LNHDA and CDR2 SQIVND (reference sequence). This CDR3 region has 13 residues. CDR3 sequence: CAAEDKLMTEAFF. Here the CDR3 DNA reads TGTGCCGCCGAGGACAAATTAATGACTGAAGCTTTCTTT.

Notes on this clone: Compared with germline, one end of the junction differs, possibly owing to a read error. The rearrangement links TRBV5-5 to TRBJ2-2, with TRBD2 matching 7 bases. Germline CDR1 is SGHKS and CDR2 is YYEKEE (reference sequence). The CDR3 loop spans 16 amino acids. The CDR3 sequence is CASSLGGFWDTGELFF. DNA of the CDR3: TGCGCCAGCAGCTTGGGGGGGTTCTGGGACACCGGGGAGCTGTTTTTT.

The table lists this clone with a count of one. V gene TRBV7-9 combines with J gene TRBJ2-1, with TRBD2 matching 11 bases. The junction had 6 bases not matched to a gene; V was cut back by 10 bases and J by 4 bases. This CDR3 contains 14 residues. Per germline, CDR1 SEHNR and CDR2 FQNEAQ (reference sequence). The CDR3 sequence is CATRGLAVYNEQFF. CDR3 sequence (DNA): TGTGCCACCAGGGGACTAGCGGTATACAATGAGCAGTTCTTC.

V usage is TRBV6-5 and J usage is TRBJ2-3; D is unresolved. From germline, CDR1 is MNHEY and CDR2 SVGAGI. Trimming pared 5 bases from V and 1 base from J, leaving 4 bases between. The CDR3 loop spans 12 amino acids. The CDR3 DNA reads as TGTGCCAGCAGTAGCGGCACAGATACGCAGTATTTT. It codes for CASSSGTDTQYF.

This rearrangement joins TRBV7-2 to TRBJ1-6, with D unclear. Germline assignment: CDR1 SGHTA and CDR2 FQGNSA. The CDR3 covers 13 residues. The V end lost 5 bases, the J end lost 9 bases, and 11 bases lay between the germline ends. The CDR3 spells CASSPVGVSPLHF. The DNA for the CDR3 is TGTGCCAGCAGCCCGGTTGGTGTTTCACCCCTCCACTTT.

The V and J genes are TRBV6-5 and TRBJ2-1; D may be TRBD2 (6 bases). CDR1 is MNHEY and CDR2 is SVGAGI in the germline V gene. The CDR3 spans 12 residues. With 7 bases removed from V and 7 bases from J, the gap between germline ends came to 11 bases. The CDR3 nucleotides are TGTGCCAGCACCGGGAGTAATAATGAGCAGTTCTTC. This codes for CASTGSNNEQFF.

The rearrangement links TRBV6-5 to TRBJ1-5, with D perhaps TRBD1 (5 bases). V was trimmed by 2 bases and J by 2 bases, leaving 10 bases between them. Germline V gene data show CDR1 as MNHEY and CDR2 as SVGAGI. The CDR3 sequence is 15 residues long. CDR3: CASSYGGSGNQPQHF. For the CDR3, the DNA is TGTGCCAGCAGTTACGGGGGGTCTGGCAATCAGCCCCAGCATTTT.

The chain is built from TRBV5-4 and TRBJ1-1; D is unresolved. Germline V gene lookup returns CDR1 SGHNT and CDR2 YYREEE (reference sequence). CDR3 length equals 13 residues. V was shortened by 0 bases and J by 6 bases, with 9 bases between the two germline ends. CDR3 nucleotide sequence: TGTGCCAGCAGCTTGGTGGGCTGGGCTGAAGCTTTCTTT. Amino acid sequence: CASSLVGWAEAFF.

The CDR3 is CASRTSSSYNEQFF. The CDR3 nucleotides are TGCGCCAGCAGAACGAGTAGCTCCTACAATGAGCAGTTCTTC. The chain has TRBV5-1 and TRBJ2-1; no definite D call. V lost 5 bases and J lost 0, with 9 bases in between. Germline CDR1 and CDR2: SGHRS and YFSETQ. This CDR3 comprises 14 residues. The full variable domain, rest sourced from reference TRBV5-1 and TRBJ2-1, is KAGVTQTPRYLIKTRGQQVTLSCSPISGHRSVSWYQQTPGQGLQFLFEYFSETQRNKGNFPGRFSGRQFSNSRSEMNVSTLELGDSALYLCASRTSSSYNEQFFGPGTRLTVL.

The gene calls are TRBV19 and TRBJ2-3; D might be TRBD2 (5 bases). Germline CDR1 LNHDA, CDR2 SQIVND (reference sequence). This CDR3 contains 15 residues. V was shortened by 3 bases and J by 0 bases, with 10 bases between the two germline ends. The CDR3 reads CASSIGGRSTDTQYF. The CDR3 DNA sequence: TGTGCCAGTAGTATCGGAGGACGGAGCACAGATACGCAGTATTTT. The entire variable domain, with the rest obtained from reference TRBV19 and TRBJ2-3, is as follows: DGGITQSPKYLFRKEGQNVTLSCEQNLNHDAMYWYRQDPGQGLRLIYYSQIVNDFQKGDIAEGYSVSREKKESFPLTVTSAQKNPTAFYLCASSIGGRSTDTQYFGPGTRLTVL.

The CDR3 sequence: CASKAGLSYNEQFF. In DNA, the CDR3 is TGTGCCTCAAAAGCGGGTCTTTCTTACAATGAGCAGTTCTTC. This chain connects TRBV6-5 to TRBJ2-1; maybe TRBD2 (6 bases). The CDR3 contains 14 residues. The V end lost 11 bases, the J end lost 4 bases, and 18 bases lay between the germline ends. From germline, CDR1 is MNHEY and CDR2 SVGAGI.

This sequence joins TRBV5-4 and TRBJ2-1; D might be TRBD1 or TRBD2, each matching 6 bases. From germline, CDR1 is SGHNT and CDR2 YYREEE (reference sequence). V was clipped by 4 bases and J by 10 bases, with 21 bases between them. The CDR3 has 15 residues. The CDR3: CASSEGGFNMLEQFF. In nucleotides, the CDR3 is TGTGCCAGCAGCGAGGGGGGATTTAATATGTTGGAGCAGTTCTTC.

This chain joins TRBV5-4 and TRBJ2-7; 9 nucleotides match TRBD1. Germline V gene data show CDR1 as SGHNT and CDR2 as YYREEE (reference sequence). V shed 4 bases, J shed 0 bases, and the junction held 5 bases outside the gene matches. The CDR3 consists of 15 residues. CDR3 coding DNA: TGTGCCAGCAGCACAGGGGGCAGGAGCTCCTACGAGCAGTACTTC. Its translation: CASSTGGRSSYEQYF.